The rows below give T cell receptor beta chains drawn from one sample of a study of high-grade serous ovarian cancer treatment subgroups. Data came from immunoSEQ multiplex PCR; TCRdb stores just in-frame clones and leaves some out. The sample holds around 7,300 clones, roughly 85% seen once. Sequencing was carried out using tumor tissue. These receptors originate from a human donor with high-grade serous ovarian cancer. CDR3s include the opening cysteine and the closing phenylalanine or tryptophan. A D gene is named only where the DNA matches it firmly. Clone size is given for some rows only: seen once, a few or many times, or a class if the clone is expanded.

D gene | clone size | J gene | V gene | CDR3 DNA | CDR3 protein
- | - | TRBJ2-3 | TRBV13 | TGTGCCAGCAGCCCCTTAGGGAGCACAGATACGCAGTATTTT | CASSPLGSTDTQYF
- | - | TRBJ2-1 | TRBV5-1 | TGCGCCAGCAGCGGTTGGGTGGCCGCCGCTAACAATGGGCAGTTCTTC | CASSGWVAAANNGQFF
- | - | TRBJ1-3 | TRBV27 | TGTGCCAGCAGTTTGGGGCCTTCTGGAAACACCATATATTTT | CASSLGPSGNTIYF
- | - | TRBJ1-1 | TRBV4-3 | TGCGCCAGCAGCCAAGGAGTTGTGAACACTGAAGCTTTCTTT | CASSQGVVNTEAFF
TRBD1 | - | TRBJ1-2 | TRBV18 | TGTGCCAGCTCACCGACAGGGGGCTTTGGCTATGGCTACACCTTC | CASSPTGGFGYGYTF
- | - | TRBJ2-1 | TRBV6-5 | TGTGCCAGCAGCCGGGACTTCTCTTACAATGAGCAGTTCTTC | CASSRDFSYNEQFF
- | few | TRBJ1-1 | TRBV5-1 | TGCGCCAGCAACCCCATCGACAGGTTGAACACTGAAGCTTTCTTT | CASNPIDRLNTEAFF
- | once | TRBJ2-7 | TRBV7-9 | TGTGCCAGCAGCTTAGGGGGAATGAACGAGCAGTACTTC | CASSLGGMNEQYF
TRBD2 | - | TRBJ2-1 | TRBV6-1 | TGTGCCAGCAGTGATTCGGGACTACCCTCCTACAATGAGCAGTTCTTC | CASSDSGLPSYNEQFF
- | - | TRBJ2-5 | TRBV6-5 | TGTGCCAGCAGTTACTCCCGCGACTGGGGCTCAGAGACCCAGTACTTC | CASSYSRDWGSETQYF
TRBD2 | once | TRBJ2-7 | TRBV9 | TGTGCCAGCAGCGTAGGGCCTAGCGGGGCCGTCTACGAGCAGTACTTC | CASSVGPSGAVYEQYF
- | few | TRBJ1-2 | TRBV19 | TGTGCCAGTAGACGGGCGGGAGGGGTCTATGGCTACACCTTC | CASRRAGGVYGYTF
- | - | TRBJ2-3 | TRBV7-2 | TGTGCCAGCAGCTCCGGACGGGACACAGATACGCAGTATTTT | CASSSGRDTDTQYF
TRBD1 | - | TRBJ1-5 | TRBV5-6 | TGTGCCAGCAGCCGCGGACAGGGGGAACAGCCCCAGCATTTT | CASSRGQGEQPQHF
- | - | TRBJ2-3 | TRBV2 | TGTGCCAGCAGTCCCCGAGGGGGGGGCACAGATACGCAGTATTTT | CASSPRGGGTDTQYF
TRBD1 | - | TRBJ2-1 | TRBV5-6 | TGTGCCAGCAGCGAAACCGGGACAGGGGGTTACAATGAGCAGTTCTTC | CASSETGTGGYNEQFF
TRBD2 | - | TRBJ2-3 | TRBV11-2 | TGTGCCAGCAGCCTGGACAGCGGGGCGGGGGGTTTGACAGATACGCAGTATTTT | CASSLDSGAGGLTDTQYF
- | - | TRBJ1-2 | TRBV19 | TGTGCCAGTAGCAGAGCGGGTACAGGTGATTATGGCTACACCTTC | CASSRAGTGDYGYTF
TRBD1 | - | TRBJ1-1 | TRBV11-2 | TGTGCCAGCAGCACTCGGACAGGGAGGGACACTGAAGCTTTCTTT | CASSTRTGRDTEAFF
TRBD1 | - | TRBJ2-7 | TRBV18 | TGTGCCAGCTCACCGGTAACTCCGGGACAGGGGTCGGGTGAGCAGTACTTC | CASSPVTPGQGSGEQYF
- | few | TRBJ2-1 | TRBV6-4 | TGTGCCAGCAGCGAAACCTGGAGCTCCTACAATGAGCAGTTCTTC | CASSETWSSYNEQFF
- | - | TRBJ2-7 | TRBV5-8 | TGTGCCAGCAGCTCCGAAGGGGACGGGCCCTACGAGCAGTACTTC | CASSSEGDGPYEQYF
- | - | TRBJ1-4 | TRBV15 | TGTGCCACCAGCAGAGCGGACAGAAGTAATGAAAAACTGTTTTTT | CATSRADRSNEKLFF
TRBD2 | - | TRBJ2-5 | TRBV30 | TGTGCCAGAAGCGGGACGGGGGAGACCCAGTACTTC | CARSGTGETQYF
- | - | TRBJ2-3 | TRBV5-5 | TGTGCCAGCAGCTCCAGGGGGGGCAACACAGATACGCAGTATTTT | CASSSRGGNTDTQYF
- | once | TRBJ2-7 | TRBV7-2 | TGTGCCAGCAGCTTAGGGCGGCCCTACGAGCAGTACTTC | CASSLGRPYEQYF
- | - | TRBJ1-4 | TRBV21-1 | TGTGCCAGCAGGCCGACCGAGTGGGGAGATAATGAAAAACTGTTTTTT | CASRPTEWGDNEKLFF
- | - | TRBJ2-1 | TRBV7-7 | TGTGCCAGCAGCCCCGGGACCCCCGAGGGCAACAATGAGCAGTTCTTC | CASSPGTPEGNNEQFF
- | few | TRBJ2-2 | TRBV11-3 | TGTGCCAGCACCCTTGACAGTAACACCGGGGAGCTGTTTTTT | CASTLDSNTGELFF
- | - | TRBJ1-6 | TRBV11-2 | TGTGCCAGCAGCTTAGATATAAGGGTAGGATCCTATAATTCACCCCTCCACTTT | CASSLDIRVGSYNSPLHF
- | - | TRBJ1-4 | TRBV2 | TGTGCCAGCAGTGAAGCGCGTGGGATTGAAAAACTGTTTTTT | CASSEARGIEKLFF
TRBD1 | - | TRBJ1-5 | TRBV19 | TGTGCCAGTAGTGAGGACAGGGGCAATCAGCCCCAGCATTTT | CASSEDRGNQPQHF
- | - | TRBJ1-1 | TRBV6-5 | TGTGCCAGCAGTTACTCGATGGTCACTGAAGCTTTCTTT | CASSYSMVTEAFF
TRBD1 | - | TRBJ1-2 | TRBV5-4 | TGTGCCAGCAGCTTAGGAGGACAGGGTAGAGGCTATGGCTACACCTTC | CASSLGGQGRGYGYTF
- | - | TRBJ1-4 | TRBV5-5 | TGTGCCAGCCGATACAGGGCTGATAATGAAAAACTGTTTTTT | CASRYRADNEKLFF
- | few | TRBJ1-1 | TRBV27 | TGTGCCAGCAGAACAAATTTGAACACTGAAGCTTTCTTT | CASRTNLNTEAFF
TRBD1 | - | TRBJ2-7 | TRBV5-1 | TGCGCCAGCAGCAGCCTACAGGGGGCCTACGAGCAGTACTTC | CASSSLQGAYEQYF
- | - | TRBJ1-1 | TRBV29-1 | TGCAGCGTTGGGACGGTGATGGGGGCTGAAGCTTTCTTT | CSVGTVMGAEAFF
TRBD1 | - | TRBJ2-5 | TRBV7-2 | TGTGCCAGCAGCTTAGGTTTGGGACAGGGAACAACCCAGTACTTC | CASSLGLGQGTTQYF
TRBD2 | - | TRBJ2-1 | TRBV7-2 | TGTGCCAGCAGCTTTAGCGGGGGGGCGGGCAATGAGCAGTTCTTC | CASSFSGGAGNEQFF
- | - | TRBJ2-3 | TRBV7-2 | TGTGCCAGCAGCGTAACTCCCGGGGGTACGCAGTATTTT | CASSVTPGGTQYF
- | - | TRBJ2-3 | TRBV11-2 | TGTGCCAGCAGCTTCTCTGAAGATACGCAGTATTTT | CASSFSEDTQYF
- | - | TRBJ2-7 | TRBV5-1 | TGCGCCAGCAGCTGGCAGGGGCCGGGCTACGAGCAGTACTTC | CASSWQGPGYEQYF
- | - | TRBJ1-2 | TRBV19 | TGTGCCAGTAGTGGCTCGACCCCGACGGACTATGGCTACACCTTC | CASSGSTPTDYGYTF
- | - | TRBJ1-3 | TRBV10-3 | TGTGCCATCTTCGAGGAGGACACCATATATTTT | CAIFEEDTIYF
TRBD2 | - | TRBJ2-5 | TRBV29-1 | TGCAGCGTTGAAGGGCAACGGGGGGGCGGGGAGACCCAGTACTTC | CSVEGQRGGGETQYF
- | - | TRBJ2-3 | TRBV5-1 | TGCGCCAGCAGCGATATGAGGGCCCAGGGCGGCACAGATACGCAGTATTTT | CASSDMRAQGGTDTQYF
- | - | TRBJ2-5 | TRBV6-5 | TGTGCCAGCAGTCCTTCCCCGGGGGAGACCCAGTACTTC | CASSPSPGETQYF
- | once | TRBJ2-1 | TRBV5-6 | TGTGCCAGCAGCTTTCTCACGAGCTCCTACAATGAGCAGTTCTTC | CASSFLTSSYNEQFF
- | - | TRBJ1-1 | TRBV6-1 | TGTGCCAGCGGTTGGGGGATGAACACTGAAGCTTTCTTT | CASGWGMNTEAFF
TRBD2 | - | TRBJ2-1 | TRBV27 | TGTGCCAGCAGCTCAGGCGGGGGGCCCTCTTCCTCTTACAATGAGCAGTTCTTC | CASSSGGGPSSSYNEQFF
- | - | TRBJ1-5 | TRBV21-1 | TGTGCCAGCAGCAAAGAAGGGAGTACTCAGCCCCAGCATTTT | CASSKEGSTQPQHF
TRBD1 | - | TRBJ2-7 | TRBV4-3 | TGCGCCAGCAGCCACGACAGGGGAGTATACGAGCAGTACTTC | CASSHDRGVYEQYF
- | - | TRBJ1-1 | TRBV7-2 | TGTGCCAGCAGCTTAGAGTTGAGGGGGGAAGCTTTCTTT | CASSLELRGEAFF
TRBD2 | - | TRBJ2-1 | TRBV11-3 | TGTGCCAGCAGCCTTCAGCGGGCTAGCGGGGAGCAGTTCTTC | CASSLQRASGEQFF
- | few | TRBJ1-1 | TRBV7-6 | TGTGCCAGCAGCTCCCTCCCTGGGTGGGCGTCAGCTGAAGCTTTCTTT | CASSSLPGWASAEAFF
TRBD1 | once | TRBJ1-1 | TRBV19 | TGTGCCAGTACCCATCAGGGGGCTACCACTGAAGCTTTCTTT | CASTHQGATTEAFF